This TCR beta chain is from a study of T cells after yellow fever vaccination. 5'RACE template switching added a universal primer site and UMIs to TCR cDNA. TCRdb fed the 5' RACE reads into MiXCR, producing one record per CDR3 protein. Found here are approximately 70,000 distinct CDR3 sequences, approximately 7% of them singletons; the top ten hold 30% to 45%. The CDR3 runs to 15 residues. Trimming stripped 4 bases from V and 2 bases from J, with 15 bases between. The germline V gene encodes CDR1 MDHEN and CDR2 SYDVKM. Broader study findings: Abundant bulk-population clonotypes could contaminate the FACS-sorted repertoires.

Ten or more counts support this clonotype. Antigen unknown. The receptor was isolated from a man aged 18 to 30 who received the YFV17D yellow fever vaccine. This specimen consisted of CD8+ T cells sorted from PBMCs, obtained approximately 40 days after the first yellow fever vaccination. This chain connects TRBV28 to TRBJ2-7; possible D gene TRBD1, 6 bases. CDR3 coding DNA: TGTGCCAGCAGTTCCCCCTCCAGGGGCCCCTACGAGCAGTACGTC. It codes for CASSSPSRGPYEQYV.